This T cell receptor beta chain comes out of a study of blood T cell repertoires in COVID-19. Here immunoSEQ multiplex PCR was the method, and the copy in TCRdb shows in-frame clones only, minus some. Altogether 250,000 to 300,000 clones are present, approximately 83% being singletons, with the ten largest covering around 3.6%. V was clipped by 3 bases and J by 9 bases, with 21 bases between them. The CDR3 is made up of 16 amino acids. Germline assignment: CDR1 LNHDA and CDR2 SQIVND (reference sequence). This TCR came from a middle-aged man who had recovered from COVID-19. The V and J genes are TRBV19 and TRBJ1-5; D remains unclear. The sequenced sample consisted of PBMCs or T cells enriched from blood (not recorded which). For the CDR3, the DNA is TGTGCCAGTAGTATCCCACCTACAGACTATAACGCGCCCCAGCATTTT. It specifies CASSIPPTDYNAPQHF.